The 3 T cell receptor beta chains given below trace back to one sample, sequenced in a study of response to subunit inactivated influenza vaccine. TCRdb re-called the RT-PCR reads through MiXCR, storing one row per CDR3 protein. In the table there are under 750,000 distinct CDR3 sequences, about 12% of which are singletons. Here the sequenced sample was PBMCs from blood, taken on the day of vaccination. Receptors were obtained from a man aged 50-59 years who received an inactivated influenza vaccine.

The chain uses TRBV14 and TRBJ2-5; D uncertain. Per the germline V gene, CDR1 is SGHDN and CDR2 is FVKESK. Trimming pared 0 bases from V and 5 bases from J, leaving 7 bases between. The CDR3 loop spans 13 amino acids. Written as DNA, the CDR3 is TGTGCCAGCAGCCAAGATCACTGGGAGACCCAGTACTTC. Protein: CASSQDHWETQYF.

This clonotype has a handful of counts. The chain combines TRBV28 with TRBJ1-6; D is unclear. The CDR3 runs to 13 residues. Trimming shortened V by 8 bases and J by 7 bases, and 12 bases separated the two germline ends. Germline lookup yields CDR1 MDHEN and CDR2 SYDVKM. The CDR3 loop reads CASCRQINSPLHF. The CDR3, as DNA: TGTGCCAGCTGCAGGCAGATAAATTCACCCCTCCACTTT.

Regarding this clonotype: It may be a read error: a sequence one base away is much more abundant. The chain recombines TRBV29-1 with TRBJ2-7; 7 nucleotides line up with TRBD2. The CDR3 length is 16 residues. Germline V gene sequence: CDR1 SQVTM, CDR2 ANQGSEA. V shed 3 bases, J shed 2 bases, and the junction held 13 bases outside the gene matches. The CDR3: CSVEMGLAGVPYEQYF. In DNA, the CDR3 is TGCAGCGTTGAGATGGGACTTGCGGGAGTACCCTACGAGCAGTACTTC.